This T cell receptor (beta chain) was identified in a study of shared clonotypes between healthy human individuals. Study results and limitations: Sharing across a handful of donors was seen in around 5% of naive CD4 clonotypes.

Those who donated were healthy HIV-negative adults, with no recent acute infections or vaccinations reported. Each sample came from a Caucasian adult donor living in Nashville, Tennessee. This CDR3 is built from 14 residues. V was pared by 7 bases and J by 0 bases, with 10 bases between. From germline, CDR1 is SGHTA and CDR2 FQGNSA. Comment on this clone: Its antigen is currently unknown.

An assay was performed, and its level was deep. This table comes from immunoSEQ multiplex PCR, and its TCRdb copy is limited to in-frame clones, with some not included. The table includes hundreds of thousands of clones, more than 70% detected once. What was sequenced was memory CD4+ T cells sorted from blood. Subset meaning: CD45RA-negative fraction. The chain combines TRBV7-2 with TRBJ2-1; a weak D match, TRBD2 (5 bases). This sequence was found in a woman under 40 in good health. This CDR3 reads CASTPDFSYNEQFF. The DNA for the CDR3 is TGTGCCAGCACCCCGGACTTCTCCTACAATGAGCAGTTCTTC.